Shown below are 10 T cell receptor beta chains from a single sample sequenced in a study of cytomegalovirus exposure and HLA in healthy donors. Sequencing was performed with immunoSEQ multiplex PCR; in TCRdb, only in-frame clones are kept and a portion is missing. The data show over 80,000 clones, less than 85% seen once. The sequencing sample was made of PBMCs. The receptors come from a man between 18 and 35 years old in good health and CMV-seropositive.

V is TRBV9 and J is TRBJ2-1; 9 nucleotides agree with TRBD2. Trimming at V came to 0 bases and at J to 0 bases, leaving 16 bases not matched to a gene. There are 21 residues in the CDR3. Germline assignment: CDR1 SGDLS and CDR2 YYNGEE. Here the CDR3 reads CASSVATLASGTSSSYNEQFF. The CDR3 nucleotides read TGTGCCAGCAGCGTAGCTACGTTGGCTAGCGGGACCTCCAGCTCCTACAATGAGCAGTTCTTC.

V is TRBV6-5 and J is TRBJ2-7; the D gene is possibly TRBD2 (7 bases). Germline V gene lookup returns CDR1 MNHEY and CDR2 SVGAGI. Between the trimmed V and J ends, which lost 4 bases and 2 bases, there was a span of 12 bases. CDR3 length equals 14 residues. This chain's CDR3 is CASSSGEGPYEQYF. The DNA for the CDR3 is TGTGCCAGCAGTTCAGGGGAGGGACCCTACGAGCAGTACTTC.

This clone occurred a few times. The chain combines TRBV28 with TRBJ1-1; 10 nucleotides match TRBD1. Per the germline V gene, CDR1 is MDHEN and CDR2 is SYDVKM. J lost 4 bases, V lost 7 bases, and 6 bases had no gene match. The CDR3 length is 14 residues. CDR3 sequence (DNA): TGTGCCAGCAAATACGGACAGGGGGGCACTGAAGCTTTCTTT. Translated: CASKYGQGGTEAFF.

J is TRBJ2-3 and V is TRBV7-9; maybe TRBD1 (6 bases). In germline, CDR1 is SEHNR, CDR2 FQNEAQ (reference sequence). Trimming left V 5 bases short and J 3 bases short, with 18 bases between. This CDR3 is built from 16 residues. This CDR3 is CASSPTGPITTDTQYF. CDR3 sequence (DNA): TGTGCCAGCAGCCCGACAGGACCAATCACGACAGATACGCAGTATTTT.

This clone was seen more than once but under ten times. V is TRBV6-5 and J is TRBJ2-7; D is possibly TRBD1 (6 bases). The CDR3 extends over 15 amino acids. V lost 0 bases, J lost 2 bases, and 11 bases lay in between. CDR1 is MNHEY and CDR2 is SVGAGI in the germline V gene. The CDR3: CASSYSSRGTYEQYF. CDR3 coding DNA: TGTGCCAGCAGTTACTCGTCCAGGGGAACCTACGAGCAGTACTTC.

This rearrangement joins TRBV6-5 to TRBJ2-3, with TRBD1 as a possible D gene (5 bases). Trimming removed 2 bases from V and 3 bases from J, with 9 bases in between. The CDR3 totals 14 residues. CDR1 is MNHEY, CDR2 SVGAGI, per germline. CDR3 region: CASSYVAGTDTQYF. DNA of the CDR3: TGTGCCAGCAGTTACGTTGCAGGGACAGATACGCAGTATTTT.

As to this clone: Possible read error: a much larger clone is one base away. This sample includes further DNA sequences coding for the same CDR3. V is TRBV28 and J is TRBJ1-1, with TRBD1 as a possible D gene (6 bases). This CDR3 region has 14 residues. Between the trimmed V and J ends, which lost 9 bases and 0 bases, there was a span of 14 bases. The germline CDR1 and CDR2 sequences are MDHEN and SYDVKM. The CDR3 nucleotides read TGTGCCAGTAGGACAGATACGCTGAACACTGAAGCTTTCTTT. Encoded protein: CASRTDTLNTEAFF. The complete variable domain, with remaining parts taken from reference TRBV28 and TRBJ1-1, reads DVKVTQSSRYLVKRTGEKVFLECVQDMDHENMFWYRQDPGLGLRLIYFSYDVKMKEKGDIPEGYSVSREKKERFSLILESASTNQTSMYLCASRTDTLNTEAFFGQGTRLTVV.

This rearrangement joins TRBV27 to TRBJ1-5; D is perhaps TRBD1 (6 bases). The CDR3 length is 12 residues. The V and J ends lost 8 bases and 4 bases respectively, with 9 bases between them. Germline V gene lookup returns CDR1 MNHEY and CDR2 SMNVEV (reference sequence). CDR3: CASGQGNQPQHF. DNA for the CDR3: TGTGCCAGCGGCCAGGGGAATCAGCCCCAGCATTTT.

The chain employs TRBV2 and TRBJ1-1; tentative D call: TRBD1 (5 bases). The CDR3 is made up of 14 amino acids. Germline V gene data show CDR1 as SNHLY and CDR2 as FYNNEI. V was cut by 7 bases and J by 10 bases, with 22 bases left in between. The chain's CDR3 is CASIPRVTSAGAFF. The CDR3 bases are TGTGCCAGCATCCCCAGGGTTACTAGCGCTGGAGCTTTCTTT.

The chain recombines TRBV29-1 with TRBJ2-5; D may be TRBD2 (6 bases). CDR1 and CDR2 (germline): SQVTM, ANQGSEA. The V end lost 7 bases, the J end lost 5 bases, and 8 bases lay between the germline ends. CDR3 length: 10 residues. The chain's CDR3 is CSGGRETQYF. Here the CDR3 DNA reads TGCAGCGGAGGGAGGGAGACCCAGTACTTC.